This T cell receptor beta chain was observed in a study of regulatory T cells in long-lasting Graves disease (dated by TCRdb to 2020 to 2022). Some background on the complete study: Persistent Graves' disease meant more than 5 years of antithyroid drug treatment with TSH receptor autoantibodies that stayed positive. A total of approximately 35 samples were covered by TCR sequencing, comprising some 13 persistent and around 20 newly diagnosed Graves' disease patients. Patients with persistent Graves' disease were compared with patients with newly diagnosed Graves' disease using TCR sequencing and RNA sequencing of peripheral blood. The study took place in China and was registered as a clinical trial. In the clinical cohort, patients with persistent Graves' disease had used antithyroid drugs for an average of approximately eleven years. What the research found in general, with its limitations: Peripheral blood alone was examined, since thyroid tissue, which constituted the primary lesion, could not be accessed. Patients with persistent disease shared more public clonotypes (approximately 2,500) than newly diagnosed patients did (around 980). Preferential use of TRBV28, TRBJ1-2 and TRBJ2-5 was observed in persistent disease, whereas TRBV20-1 and TRBJ2-1 were favored in newly diagnosed disease. Sequencing and analysis were restricted to the TCR beta chain. The authors acknowledged the small sample size as a limitation that may reduce accuracy. Persistent Graves' disease patients showed lower TCR Shannon entropy and fewer highly expanded clones than newly diagnosed patients, suggesting clonal expansion.

V drops 4 bases and J drops 4 bases, leaving 11 bases in between. The CDR1 and CDR2 encoded by the germline V gene are MDHEN and SYDVKM. Including cysteine and phenylalanine, the CDR3 has 13 amino acids. Of the read, only the CDR3 DNA is kept; its 39 bases are in frame from base 1. This clonotype was seen ten or more times. Its antigen target is currently unknown. It has no much larger one-base neighbor in the sample; base qualities were not kept. This specimen's time point label, interpreted: persistent/refractory GD, antithyroid drugs over 5 years with positive TRAb. For both TCR sequencing and RNA sequencing, RNA was extracted from PBMCs in TRIzol. The diagnosis of Graves' disease followed American Thyroid Association guidelines. Patients were recruited from an endocrinology department in Xi'an, China. Each patient gave about 10 milliliters of peripheral blood, collected in an EDTA anticoagulant tube. PBMCs were isolated by Ficoll Paque Plus density gradient separation without further T cell sorting. An Agilent 2100 Bioanalyzer and agarose gel were used to assess RNA quality, and a NanoDrop 2000 was used to measure RNA concentration.

Library creation used multiplex PCR. TCRdb names Illumina HiSeq 4000 as the instrument used. To build TCR beta libraries, CDR3 regions were amplified by Arm-PCR using iRepertoire HTBI primers. Before sequencing, the PCR products underwent gel purification. In the original analysis: Across samples, around 62 TRBV and 13 to 15 TRBJ segments were identified and used for gene usage analysis of CDR3 amino acid clonotypes. COPE and FqMerger were used to merge filtered high-quality paired reads into contigs. BLAST was used to align contigs to IMGT TRBV, TRBD and TRBJ reference genes, and CDR3 was defined according to IMGT. Any clonotype with a frequency above 0.1% was classified as a highly expanded clone. Shannon entropy was used to measure repertoire diversity, and the Gini coefficient was used to measure V-J evenness. Clonotypes shared by more than one individual were considered public. TCRdb reprocessed the public reads (quality trimming at Q25 with fastp, clone calling with MiXCR) and kept in-frame beta chains. When rows share a CDR3 protein, they turn into one entry using the most common DNA and genes. The V and J calls reflect TCRdb's pipeline rather than the authors' work. The sample table shows over 450,000 distinct CDR3 sequences, and 20% to 25% are seen once. The top ten constitute approximately 6.4% of the sample.

Sequences were derived from peripheral blood mononuclear cells (PBMCs), sampled when the disease was refractory, from a patient treated with antithyroid drugs. This chain is built from TRBV28 and TRBJ2-7; no D gene call is confident. This sequence was found in a female donor with Graves disease. The DNA reads as follows: TGTGCCAGCAGTTCGTGGGAAAGTTACGAGCAGTACTTC. Its protein reads: CASSSWESYEQYF.